The next 24 T cell receptor beta chains were all read from a single sample in a study of T cell responses to AZD1222 COVID-19 vaccine. The data were produced by immunoSEQ multiplex PCR, yet TCRdb's version contains in-frame clones alone and is incomplete. The sample records some 140,000 clones, about 89% being singletons. This specimen was peripheral blood, taken 28 days after the second AZD1222 dose. The receptors were gathered from an adult who received the AZD1222 COVID-19 vaccine.

V is TRBV5-1 and J is TRBJ2-3, with D perhaps being TRBD1 or TRBD2 (5 bases each). Germline V gene lookup returns CDR1 SGHRS and CDR2 YFSETQ. This CDR3 contains 19 residues. V lost 4 bases to trimming and J lost 0 bases, with 24 bases between them. The CDR3 nucleotides read TGCGCCAGCAGCATAAGCCCCTCTGTGGGGACGGCGAGCACAGATACGCAGTATTTT. Translation gives CASSISPSVGTASTDTQYF.

This clone turned up a few times. The rearrangement uses TRBV10-1 and TRBJ2-7; D is ambiguous. In germline, CDR1 is WNHNN, CDR2 SYGVQD (reference sequence). The CDR3 extends over 13 amino acids. The V end was cut by 0 bases, the J end by 2 bases, with 5 bases between. The CDR3 coding sequence is TGCGCCAGCAGTGAGTCCGCAACCTACGAGCAGTACTTC. Amino acids: CASSESATYEQYF.

This clone was picked up one time. The chain recombines TRBV29-1 with TRBJ1-5; 7 nucleotides align to TRBD1. The CDR3 runs to 15 residues. After removal of 6 bases from V and 6 bases from J, the junction contained 14 bases not matched to a gene. The germline V gene has CDR1 SQVTM and CDR2 ANQGSEA. The DNA of the CDR3 is TGCAGCGTCGATAAAGGGACAGCTAAGCGTCAGCCCCAGCATTTT. Protein product: CSVDKGTAKRQPQHF.

Here the CDR3 DNA reads TGTGCCACCAGTCCGGGACTACCATCCTACGAGCAGTACTTC. Amino acid sequence: CATSPGLPSYEQYF. The chain carries TRBV15 and TRBJ2-7, with TRBD2 identical over 7 bases. V lost 6 bases, J lost 1 base, and 6 bases stayed unmatched. CDR3 size: 14 residues. Germline loops: CDR1 LNHNV, CDR2 YYDKDF (reference sequence).

The chain links TRBV27 to TRBJ2-1; TRBD2 matches at 7 bases. There are 15 residues in the CDR3. The V segment lost 6 bases and the J segment 5 bases; nucleotides outside the gene matches: 10. CDR1 and CDR2 from the germline V gene are MNHEY and SMNVEV (reference sequence). In DNA form, the CDR3 reads TGTGCCAGCAGCCTAGCGGAGCGAAAGAACAATGAGCAGTTCTTC. This codes for CASSLAERKNNEQFF.

This chain uses TRBV25-1 with TRBJ2-1, with D perhaps matching TRBD2 (5 bases). Deletions cut 6 bases from V and 3 bases from J, with 12 bases between. Germline V gives CDR1 MGHDK, CDR2 SYGVNS. The CDR3 is 14 residues long. CDR3 region: CASSLPGNYNEQFF. CDR3 coding DNA: TGTGCCAGCAGCCTCCCCGGGAACTACAATGAGCAGTTCTTC.

In its sample, this clone was seen many times. This chain joins TRBV11-2 and TRBJ2-1; D not resolved. The germline V gene encodes CDR1 SGHAT and CDR2 FQNNGV. The CDR3 consists of 12 residues. Trimming took 3 bases from V and 9 from J, leaving 9 bases between them. The CDR3 coding sequence is TGTGCCAGCAGCTTTAGGACCGGTGAGCAGTTCTTC. Translating it yields CASSFRTGEQFF. Variable domain in full (rest from reference TRBV11-2 and TRBJ2-1): EAGVAQSPRYKIIEKRQSVAFWCNPISGHATLYWYQQILGQGPKLLIQFQNNGVVDDSQLPKDRFSAERLKGVDSTLKIQPAKLEDSAVYLCASSFRTGEQFFGPGTRLTVL.

The chain recombines TRBV5-8 with TRBJ2-6; possible D gene TRBD1, 5 bases. The CDR3 has 16 amino acids. V was pared by 4 bases and J by 2 bases, with 13 bases between. CDR1 SGHTS and CDR2 YDEGEE come from the germline V gene. CDR3 sequence (DNA): TGTGCCAGCAGCCGACAGCCAGGGACTGGGGCCAACGTCCTGACTTTC. Residues: CASSRQPGTGANVLTF.

This clone was seen more than once but under ten times. The chain uses TRBV18 and TRBJ2-7, with TRBD1 matching over 8 bases. The trim removed 4 bases at V and 0 bases at J, leaving 5 bases unmatched. The germline CDR1 and CDR2 sequences are KGHSH and LQKENI. The CDR3 is 15 residues long. Written as DNA, the CDR3 is TGTGCCAGCTCACTGCTAGGGACAGGCTCCTACGAGCAGTACTTC. It translates to CASSLLGTGSYEQYF.

This clone was detected a few times. The chain employs TRBV30 and TRBJ1-3; unclear D gene. The germline V gene encodes CDR1 GTSNPN and CDR2 SVGIG (reference sequence). The V end lost 2 bases, the J end lost 4 bases, and 3 bases lay between the germline ends. This CDR3 comprises 11 residues. For the CDR3, the DNA is TGTGCCTGGAGTACCGGAAACACCATATATTTT. Protein sequence: CAWSTGNTIYF.

This rearrangement joins TRBV2 to TRBJ2-2; TRBD1 or TRBD2 may be the D gene (5 bases each). Trimming cost V 7 bases and J 3 bases, with 21 bases left between them. Per the germline V gene, CDR1 is SNHLY and CDR2 is FYNNEI. CDR3 length equals 17 residues. The CDR3 reads CASIRGARRADTGELFF. The CDR3 nucleotides are TGTGCCAGCATCAGAGGGGCCAGACGCGCCGACACCGGGGAGCTGTTTTTT.

The chain uses TRBV15 and TRBJ2-2; the match to TRBD1 covers 7 bases. Germline V gene lookup returns CDR1 LNHNV and CDR2 YYDKDF (reference sequence). V dropped 0 bases and J dropped 0; count of bases not matched to a gene: 4. The CDR3 has 17 residues. The chain's CDR3 is CATSRDLDRSNTGELFF. CDR3 nucleotides: TGTGCCACCAGCAGAGATTTGGACAGGTCGAACACCGGGGAGCTGTTTTTT. Supplemented by reference TRBV15 and TRBJ2-2, the full variable domain reads DAMVIQNPRYQVTQFGKPVTLSCSQTLNHNVMYWYQQKSSQAPKLLFHYYDKDFNNEADTPDNFQSRRPNTSFCFLDIRSPGLGDTAMYLCATSRDLDRSNTGELFFGEGSRLTVL.

The gene calls are TRBV4-3 and TRBJ1-6; tentative D call: TRBD1 (6 bases). CDR3 length: 13 residues. Trimming pared 4 bases from V and 11 bases from J, leaving 12 bases between. Germline V gives CDR1 LGHNA, CDR2 YSLEER. The CDR3 here is CASSPQGRTPLHF. CDR3 DNA sequence: TGCGCCAGCAGCCCACAGGGTCGGACACCCCTCCACTTT.

The rearrangement links TRBV2 to TRBJ1-5, with 8 bases aligning to TRBD1. The J segment lost 6 bases and the V segment lost 2 bases, leaving 6 bases of the junction unmatched. The CDR3 extends over 15 amino acids. Germline CDR1 is SNHLY and CDR2 is FYNNEI. CDR3 loop: CASSERGRGPQPQHF. CDR3 DNA sequence: TGTGCCAGCAGTGAACGGGGCAGGGGGCCTCAGCCCCAGCATTTT.

V gene TRBV29-1 combines with J gene TRBJ2-7; D possibly matches TRBD1 or TRBD2 (5 bases each). Trimming pared 4 bases from V and 7 bases from J, leaving 20 bases between. The CDR3 contains 14 residues. Germline CDR1 SQVTM, CDR2 ANQGSEA. The CDR3 DNA sequence: TGCAGCGTTGCCGGTGGTGTAGGGGACGGAGAGCAGTACTTC. Translated: CSVAGGVGDGEQYF.

V and J are TRBV12-5 and TRBJ1-5; D gene unclear. The V gene's germline CDR1 is LGHNT and CDR2 FRNRAP. V lost 6 bases and J 5 bases, leaving 20 bases between the germline ends. The CDR3 is 16 amino acids. As DNA, the CDR3 is TGTGCTAGTGGCCTAACCCCCGGTCGTTTAGATCAGCCCCAGCATTTT. This gives the protein CASGLTPGRLDQPQHF. Supplemented by reference TRBV12-5 and TRBJ1-5, the full variable domain reads DARVTQTPRHKVTEMGQEVTMRCQPILGHNTVFWYRQTMMQGLELLAYFRNRAPLDDSGMPKDRFSAEMPDATLATLKIQPSEPRDSAVYFCASGLTPGRLDQPQHFGDGTRLSIL.

With regard to this clone: The same CDR3 arises from other DNA sequences in this sample as well. This chain connects TRBV30 to TRBJ1-3; D unclear. The CDR3 covers 13 residues. Trimming removed 0 bases at V and 7 bases at J, with 10 bases between. In germline, CDR1 is GTSNPN, CDR2 SVGIG (reference sequence). In DNA, the CDR3 is TGTGCCTGGAGTGTAAGCGGCCGCAACACCATATATTTT. This encodes CAWSVSGRNTIYF.

The chain joins TRBV6-5 to TRBJ2-3; D not certain. Germline V CDR1 and CDR2: MNHEY, SVGAGI. The CDR3 totals 14 residues. V shed 0 bases and J shed 2 bases, with 6 bases lying between them. In nucleotides, the CDR3 is TGTGCCAGCAGTTACTCCCTAGTCACAGATACGCAGTATTTT. Translating gives CASSYSLVTDTQYF.

This sequence joins TRBV18 and TRBJ1-2; D is uncertain. This CDR3 is 17 amino acids long. Trimming took 4 bases from V and 6 from J, leaving 24 bases between them. The germline gives CDR1 KGHSH, CDR2 LQKENI. The CDR3, as DNA: TGTGCCAGCTCACGAAACGATCCTGGGGATGGATTGAATGGCTACACCTTC. Residues: CASSRNDPGDGLNGYTF.

The CDR3 DNA reads TGTGCCAGCAGTTTAGTGGACACCGGGGAGCTGTTTTTT. It translates to CASSLVDTGELFF. The chain couples TRBV12-3 or TRBV12-4 to TRBJ2-2; no definite D call. V was pared by 1 base and J by 3 bases, with 3 bases between. This CDR3 contains 13 residues.

The chain carries TRBV30 and TRBJ1-3; D is unresolved. This CDR3 spans 15 amino acids. Germline CDR1 is GTSNPN and CDR2 is SVGIG (reference sequence). Trimming cost V 2 bases and J 0 bases, with 11 bases left between them. DNA of the CDR3: TGTGCCTGGAGTAAGACTGCCCTCTCTGGAAACACCATATATTTT. Amino acids: CAWSKTALSGNTIYF.

The V and J genes are TRBV5-1 and TRBJ2-5, with 7 bases identical to TRBD1. Germline values: CDR1 SGHRS, CDR2 YFSETQ. CDR3 length: 14 residues. V was clipped by 4 bases and J by 4 bases; unmatched bases: 7. The CDR3 spells CASSPQGVGETQYF. The CDR3 nucleotides are TGCGCCAGCAGCCCGCAGGGGGTAGGAGAGACCCAGTACTTC.

This sequence joins TRBV19 and TRBJ1-2; 8 bases are shared with TRBD1. Germline CDR1 and CDR2: LNHDA and SQIVND (reference sequence). V was pared by 3 bases and J by 7 bases, with 7 bases of the junction left unmatched. The CDR3 is made up of 14 amino acids. CDR3 in DNA: TGTGCCAGTAGTATTACAGGGGGATTTCGTGGCTACACCTTC. The encoded protein is CASSITGGFRGYTF.

This clone was counted only a few times. The chain is built from TRBV12-2 and TRBJ1-3; the table's D call of TRBD1 was not tested on the DNA. TRBV12-2 has pseudogene status. The length of the CDR3 is 16 residues. The CDR3 loop is CASRRGTGDSGNTIYF. CDR3 DNA: TGTGCAAGTCGCAGGGGTACAGGGGATTCTGGAAACACCATATATTTT.